This T cell receptor (beta chain) is from a study of Ad26.COV2.S vaccination and SARS-CoV-2 variants (dated by TCRdb to about 2021). Looking at the study overall: Vaccine-arm donors came from COV1001, a multicentre, randomized, double-blind, placebo-controlled phase I-IIa trial of Ad26.COV2.S in healthy adults. Ad26.COV2.S was administered intramuscularly at 5 x 10^10 or 1 x 10^11 viral particles, either as a single shot or as two shots given 56 days apart. Sequencing of the TCRbeta repertoire served to evaluate the specificity and breadth of SARS-CoV-2-reactive T cell receptors following Ad26.COV2.S vaccination. The TCR-sequenced set comprised around 30 samples: approximately 19 Ad26.COV2.S vaccine recipients, 5 placebo recipients and 8 SARS-CoV-2 convalescent individuals. Trial participants were randomized into five groups of five, in which low-dose or high-dose Ad26.COV2.S was given once or twice, or placebo was given on both occasions. Throughout the experiments and outcome assessment, investigators stayed blinded to trial group allocation.

Reading the label with the study, this specimen's treatment or condition is: 19 received Ad26.COV2.S at low or high dose, single or two shots; 5 received placebo; per-sample allocation not given. For vaccine and placebo recipients, repertoires were sequenced using samples collected on day 63 after the first injection. Between 29 July and 7 August 2020, Cohort 1b enrolled around 24 adults aged 18-55 years at one site in Boston, USA. Ad26.COV2.S consisted of a replication-incompetent adenovirus type 26 vector by which a prefusion-stabilized SARS-CoV-2 spike protein from the original Wuhan strain was expressed. To note about this clone: Its antigen is still unknown. No base-level quality is on record; no much larger clone is a single base apart.

What the authors observed across the whole study: After vaccination, substantial breadth of spike-specific CD8+ and CD4+ T cell responses was reported. Comparable non-spike TCR breadth was observed between vaccine and placebo recipients, consistent with only spike being contained in the vaccine. Ad26.COV2.S recipients had higher spike-specific TCR breadth than placebo recipients (P = 0.0014). The study was not powered for comparison of responses between vaccine doses or regimens. According to the authors, total T cell responses may have been underestimated by the TCR breadth and depth analyses.

The immunoSEQ Assay was the method used to sequence TCRbeta CDR3 regions. After extraction, genomic DNA underwent amplification by bias-controlled multiplex PCR, followed by high-throughput sequencing. The study's processing was this. To quantify the absolute abundance of each unique TCRbeta CDR3 region, sequences were collapsed and filtered. T cell fraction was estimated by normalizing TCRbeta template counts to usable DNA, which was measured by amplifying reference genes present in all nucleated cells. Repertoire TCRs were annotated as SARS-CoV-2-specific when V gene, CDR3 amino acid sequence and J gene were exactly matched to a known reactive TCR set. The reference SARS-CoV-2 TCR set was derived from MIRA and filtered for enrichment in COVID-19-positive ImmuneCODE repertoires, a step that removed public or cross-reactive TCRs. Using the MIRA antigens, annotated TCRs were further analysed by specific ORF or by position within an ORF. Breadth was defined as annotated unique rearrangements over total unique productive rearrangements; depth was the summed frequency of those rearrangements. TCR breadth was compared between groups using two-sided Wilcoxon rank-sum tests. In TCRdb, the immuneACCESS table is reduced to in-frame sequences with V and J assigned. These tables do not hold every clone; where another copy was compared, an unresolved V gene accounts for under half, and the others remain unexplained. That table supplies the V and J calls and clone size; D and trimming were determined from the DNA. The sample table lists around 300,000 clones, 75% to 90% of them with a count of one. The ten largest clones add up to around a tenth of the sample.

The germline ends are 14 bases apart after V is trimmed by 0 bases and J by 5 bases. According to the germline V gene, CDR1 reads LGHNA and CDR2 reads YSLEER. The CDR3 starts with the cysteine, ends with the phenylalanine, and has 16 residues. The only DNA kept is the CDR3, 48 bases in frame from the first base. This material consisted of peripheral blood, taken in a trial of Ad26.COV2.S vaccine versus placebo. The chain couples TRBV4-3 to TRBJ1-5; a tentative D call is TRBD1 (5 bases match). The TCR comes from a person aged 18 to 59 who received the Ad26.COV2.S COVID-19 vaccine or a placebo. At the DNA level, the sequence is TGCGCCAGCAGCCAAGAGCCAGGGATAGCGGATCAGCCCCAGCATTTT. The translation is CASSQEPGIADQPQHF.